A selection of T cell receptor beta chains follows, all from one sample in a study of CXCR3-negative and CXCR3-positive naive CD8 T cells. TCRdb reprocessed the 5' RACE reads, keeping one entry per CDR3 protein, no DNA. In all, the sample yields around 50,000 distinct CDR3 sequences. The sequencing input was naive CXCR3+ CD8+ T cells from blood. Source of these receptors: a human donor in good health. Some clones in this sample may be carry-over from other donors' samples. Both conserved end residues are part of each CDR3.

TRBV6-6	TRBJ1-6	CASSYSTGLGKSSYNSPLHF
TRBV6-1	TRBJ2-1	CATKFRRQILSNAGPYNEQFF
TRBV27	TRBJ2-3	CASSFGSFTDTQYF
TRBV15	TRBJ2-1	CATHGGTRNEQFF
TRBV14	TRBJ2-3	CASSRVGTDTQYF
TRBV2	TRBJ2-3	CASSVGQGWDTQYF
TRBV12-3/TRBV12-4	TRBJ2-7	CASTGGGTGAYEQYF
TRBV7-3	TRBJ2-1	CASSSRGSSYNEQFF
TRBV28	TRBJ2-1	CASIPYGLNEQFF
TRBV19	TRBJ2-7	CASSPGQIPYEQYF
TRBV7-9	TRBJ2-7	CASSLIPSQSYEQYF
TRBV5-6	TRBJ2-3	CASSPDSTDTQYF
TRBV6-5	TRBJ2-7	CASSRQGDRYEQYF
TRBV28	TRBJ2-7	CASSDAGTGNEQYF
TRBV29-1	TRBJ2-3	CSVVAVFSDTLYF
TRBV29-1	TRBJ2-7	CSVHWGDEQYF